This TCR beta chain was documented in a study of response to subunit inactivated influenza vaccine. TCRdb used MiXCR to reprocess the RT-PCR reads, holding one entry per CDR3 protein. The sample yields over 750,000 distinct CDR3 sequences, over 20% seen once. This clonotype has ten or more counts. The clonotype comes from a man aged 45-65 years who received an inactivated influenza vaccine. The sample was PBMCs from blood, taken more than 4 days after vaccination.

The DNA for the CDR3 is TGCAGTGCAACGGACAGGGCGGGAAACATTCAGTACTTC. This gives the protein CSATDRAGNIQYF. The chain links TRBV20-1 to TRBJ2-4; 8 bases are shared with TRBD1. The CDR3 loop spans 13 amino acids. Germline V gene data show CDR1 as DFQATT and CDR2 as SNEGSKA (reference sequence). Trimming cost V 6 bases and J 6 bases; bases outside gene matches: 7.